This TCR beta chain was identified during a study of response to subunit inactivated influenza vaccine. Worth noting for this clonotype: What it recognizes is unknown.

TCRdb recomputed calls from the RT-PCR reads with MiXCR, one row per CDR3 protein. The sample records 860,000 or so distinct CDR3 sequences, 21% being singletons. V lost 5 bases to trimming and J lost 2 bases, with 16 bases between them. CDR3 length: 16 residues. Per the germline V gene, CDR1 is MGHRA and CDR2 is YSYEKL. Study outcomes and limitations: With each seasonal influenza vaccination, the authors suggested, few new T cells are recruited.

This clonotype originated in a man between 50 and 59 years old who received an inactivated influenza vaccine. This sample comprised PBMCs from blood, obtained more than 4 days after vaccination. The chain is built from TRBV4-1 and TRBJ2-1, with a tentative D call TRBD2 (7 bases). The CDR3 DNA sequence: TGCGCCAGCAGCAACGACGGGGGGCCCACCTACAATGAGCAGTTCTTC. Protein product: CASSNDGGPTYNEQFF.